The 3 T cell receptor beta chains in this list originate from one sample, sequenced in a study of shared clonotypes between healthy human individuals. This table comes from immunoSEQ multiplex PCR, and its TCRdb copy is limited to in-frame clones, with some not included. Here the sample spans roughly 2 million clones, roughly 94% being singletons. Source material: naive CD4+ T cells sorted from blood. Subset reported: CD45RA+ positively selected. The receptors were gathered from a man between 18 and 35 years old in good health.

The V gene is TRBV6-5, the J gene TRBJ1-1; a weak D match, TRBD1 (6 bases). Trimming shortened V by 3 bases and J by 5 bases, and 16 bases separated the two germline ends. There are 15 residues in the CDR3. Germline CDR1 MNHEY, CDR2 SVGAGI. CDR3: CASSYLAGGGTEAFF. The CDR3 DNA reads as TGTGCCAGCAGTTATCTTGCTGGAGGGGGTACTGAAGCTTTCTTT.

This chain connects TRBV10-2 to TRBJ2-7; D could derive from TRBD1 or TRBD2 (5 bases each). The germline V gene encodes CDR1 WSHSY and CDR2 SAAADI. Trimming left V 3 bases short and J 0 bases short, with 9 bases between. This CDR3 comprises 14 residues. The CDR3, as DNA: TGCGCCAGCAGTGACTACGGGGCCTCCTACGAGCAGTACTTC. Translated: CASSDYGASYEQYF.

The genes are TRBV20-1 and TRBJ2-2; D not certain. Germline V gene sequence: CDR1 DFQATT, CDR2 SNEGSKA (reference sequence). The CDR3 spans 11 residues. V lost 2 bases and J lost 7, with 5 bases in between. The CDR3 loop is CSARNHGELFF. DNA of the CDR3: TGCAGTGCTAGAAATCACGGGGAGCTGTTTTTT.